These 10 T cell receptor beta chains were sequenced from one sample in a study of T cell responses to AZD1222 COVID-19 vaccine. TCRdb's copy holds only in-frame clones and misses some; the assay was immunoSEQ multiplex PCR. Found here are 150,000 to 200,000 clones, less than 90% of them singletons; the top ten hold 1.5% to 2%. Sequencing used peripheral blood, obtained on day 0 of AZD1222 vaccination. These receptors were collected from an adult in good health.

The chain combines TRBV10-3 with TRBJ2-3; no definite D call. V shed 3 bases and J shed 0 bases, with 7 bases lying between them. The CDR3 loop spans 14 amino acids. CDR1 is ENHRY and CDR2 is SYGVKD in the germline V gene. CDR3 protein: CAISERVSTDTQYF. The CDR3 coding sequence is TGTGCCATCAGTGAAAGGGTTAGCACAGATACGCAGTATTTT.

The chain uses TRBV11-2 and TRBJ1-2; 8 nucleotides align to TRBD1. CDR3 length: 16 residues. V shed 5 bases and J 4 bases; nucleotides not matched to a gene: 12. Germline loops: CDR1 SGHAT, CDR2 FQNNGV. The chain's CDR3 is CASSTPGTGLFYGYTF. CDR3 nucleotides: TGTGCCAGCAGCACCCCCGGGACAGGCCTTTTCTATGGCTACACCTTC. The variable domain in full, with the rest retrieved from reference TRBV11-2 and TRBJ1-2, is EAGVAQSPRYKIIEKRQSVAFWCNPISGHATLYWYQQILGQGPKLLIQFQNNGVVDDSQLPKDRFSAERLKGVDSTLKIQPAKLEDSAVYLCASSTPGTGLFYGYTFGSGTRLTVV.

This chain links TRBV6-6 with TRBJ2-1, with D tentatively TRBD1 (6 bases). V lost 6 bases, J lost 4 bases, and 10 bases lay in between. CDR3 length: 13 amino acids. Per the germline V gene, CDR1 is MNHNY and CDR2 is SVGAGI (reference sequence). CDR3 region: CASSPDSYNEQFF. For the CDR3, the DNA is TGTGCCAGCAGCCCGGACAGTTACAATGAGCAGTTCTTC.

This clone has ten or more counts. The rearrangement links TRBV28 to TRBJ1-1; D is undetermined. The CDR3 has 13 residues. Germline CDR1 reads MDHEN; CDR2 reads SYDVKM. Trimming shortened V by 1 base and J by 0 bases, and 3 bases separated the two germline ends. In nucleotides, the CDR3 is TGTGCCAGCAGTTTATTGATGAACACTGAAGCTTTCTTT. This sequence encodes CASSLLMNTEAFF.

The chain combines TRBV9 with TRBJ2-1, with D unresolved. From germline, CDR1 is SGDLS and CDR2 YYNGEE. The CDR3 spans 15 residues. V lost 0 bases to trimming and J lost 7 bases, with 14 bases between them. CDR3 residues: CASSVAPVVGNEQFF. The DNA for the CDR3 is TGTGCCAGCAGCGTAGCCCCGGTTGTGGGAAATGAGCAGTTCTTC.

The rearrangement links TRBV18 to TRBJ2-5, with 7 bases lining up with TRBD2. Germline assignment: CDR1 KGHSH and CDR2 LQKENI. After removal of 6 bases from V and 3 bases from J, the junction contained 10 bases not matched to a gene. CDR3 length equals 15 residues. CDR3 sequence reads: CASSPGGAGKETQYF. DNA for the CDR3: TGTGCCAGCTCCCCGGGTGGAGCGGGGAAAGAGACCCAGTACTTC.

This clone appeared a few times. The rearrangement links TRBV9 to TRBJ2-7, with TRBD2 identical over 10 bases. The length of the CDR3 is 14 residues. J was trimmed by 5 bases and V by 0 bases; bases with no gene match: 2. Germline CDR1 SGDLS, CDR2 YYNGEE. The CDR3 region is CASSVGLAGDEQYF. CDR3 bases: TGTGCCAGCAGCGTAGGTCTAGCGGGAGACGAGCAGTACTTC.

This clone has just one count. V usage is TRBV12-3 or TRBV12-4 and J usage is TRBJ2-2; 7 nucleotides match TRBD2. J gave up 14 bases and V 5 bases, and 5 bases lay outside the gene matches. The CDR3 has 11 residues. The DNA of the CDR3 is TGTGCCAGCAGTCGACTAGCTCGCCTGTTTTTT. This gives the protein CASSRLARLFF.

The chain combines TRBV6-5 with TRBJ1-2, with TRBD1 identical over 8 bases. Unmatched junction bases numbered 8, after V lost 6 bases and J lost 5 bases. This CDR3 region has 14 residues. The germline CDR1 and CDR2 sequences are MNHEY and SVGAGI. The CDR3 region is CASRIGQGSYGYTF. CDR3 DNA: TGTGCCAGCAGAATCGGACAGGGTAGTTATGGCTACACCTTC.

This chain uses TRBV7-2 with TRBJ2-3, with 10 bases identical to TRBD2. The length of the CDR3 is 16 residues. Germline lookup yields CDR1 SGHTA and CDR2 FQGNSA. V shed 5 bases, J shed 6 bases, and the junction held 11 bases outside the gene matches. CDR3 protein: CASSPPGLARGDTQYF. The CDR3 nucleotides are TGTGCCAGCAGCCCTCCGGGACTAGCGAGAGGGGATACGCAGTATTTT.